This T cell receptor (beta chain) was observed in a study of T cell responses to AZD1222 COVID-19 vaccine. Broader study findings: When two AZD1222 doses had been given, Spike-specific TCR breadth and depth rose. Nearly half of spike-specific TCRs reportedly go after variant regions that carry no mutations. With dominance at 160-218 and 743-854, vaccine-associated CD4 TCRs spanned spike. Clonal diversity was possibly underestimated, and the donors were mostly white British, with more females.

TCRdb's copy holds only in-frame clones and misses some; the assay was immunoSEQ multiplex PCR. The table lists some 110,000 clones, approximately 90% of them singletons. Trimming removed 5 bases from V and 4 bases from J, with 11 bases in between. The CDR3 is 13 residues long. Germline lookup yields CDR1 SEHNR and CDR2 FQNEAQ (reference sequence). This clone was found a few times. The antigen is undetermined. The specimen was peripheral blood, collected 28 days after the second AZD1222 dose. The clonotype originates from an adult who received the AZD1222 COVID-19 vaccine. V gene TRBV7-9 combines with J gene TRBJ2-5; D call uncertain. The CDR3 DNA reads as TGTGCCAGCAGCCTTAAGGGTGGAGAGACCCAGTACTTC. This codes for CASSLKGGETQYF.